In this sample, the clone carrying this T cell receptor beta chain turned up once. These data originate in a study of blood T cell repertoires in COVID-19. Study in general: Both acute and convalescent COVID-19 samples were obtained from the United States, Italy and Spain. PBMCs, B-cell-depleted T cells, or T cells provided the cDNA or gDNA that made up the material.

As processed by the authors: The assay estimated nucleated cells by amplifying reference gene primers. TCRdb's copy holds only in-frame clones and misses some; the assay was immunoSEQ multiplex PCR. D and trimming were read from the DNA, whereas the V and J calls and clone size are those reported in that table. The sample carries more than 350,000 clones, 89% recorded once. This CDR3 comprises 17 residues. J was trimmed by 4 bases and V by 0 bases; bases with no gene match: 5. Germline loops: CDR1 SGHTA, CDR2 FQGNSA. The Seattle patients, enrolled during active infection, were followed longitudinally.

This clonotype was obtained from a woman in her 30s with COVID-19, enrolled during active disease. What was sequenced was peripheral blood. The chain recombines TRBV7-2 with TRBJ2-1; 11 positions agree with TRBD1. This CDR3 reads CASSLAGTGGPYNEQFF. DNA of the CDR3: TGTGCCAGCAGCTTAGCCGGGACAGGGGGACCTTACAATGAGCAGTTCTTC.